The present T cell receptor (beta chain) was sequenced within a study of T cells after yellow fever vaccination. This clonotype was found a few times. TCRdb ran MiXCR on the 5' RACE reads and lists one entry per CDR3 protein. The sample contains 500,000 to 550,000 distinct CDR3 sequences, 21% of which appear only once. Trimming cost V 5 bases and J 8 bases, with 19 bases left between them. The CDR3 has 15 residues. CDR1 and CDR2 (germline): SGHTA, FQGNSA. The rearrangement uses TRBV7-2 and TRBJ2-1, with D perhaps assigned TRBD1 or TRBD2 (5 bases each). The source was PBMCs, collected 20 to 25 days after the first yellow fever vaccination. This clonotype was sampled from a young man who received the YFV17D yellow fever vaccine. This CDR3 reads CASSLGTVPGDEQFF. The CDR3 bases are TGTGCCAGCAGCCTCGGGACGGTGCCCGGAGATGAGCAGTTCTTC. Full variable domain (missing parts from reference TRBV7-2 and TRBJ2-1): GAGVSQSPSNKVTEKGKDVELRCDPISGHTALYWYRQSLGQGLEFLIYFQGNSAPDKSGLPSDRFSAERTGGSVSTLTIQRTQQEDSAVYLCASSLGTVPGDEQFFGPGTRLTVL.